The 5 T cell receptor beta chains given below trace back to one sample, sequenced in a study of blood T cells in healthy people across ages. Together with a sample-barcoded 5' primer, a J-beta primer mix was included in a second PCR lasting roughly 7 to 11 cycles. A single record per CDR3 protein comes from TCRdb applying MiXCR to the 5' RACE reads. In the table there are about 320,000 distinct CDR3 sequences, roughly 27% of which are singletons. The material sequenced was blood. The receptor source for this set is a woman in her seventies in good health.

In its sample, this clonotype was seen a few times. This chain connects TRBV20-1 to TRBJ1-1, with D uncertain. CDR3 size: 13 residues. V gave up 3 bases and J gave up 4 bases, with 12 bases separating them. Germline V gene data show CDR1 as DFQATT and CDR2 as SNEGSKA (reference sequence). The CDR3 DNA is TGCAGTGCTAGGAAGGACGGGCTCACTGAAGCTTTCTTT. Protein sequence: CSARKDGLTEAFF.

The chain couples TRBV2 to TRBJ2-3, with D perhaps matching TRBD1 or TRBD2 (5 bases each). V lost 9 bases, J lost 1 base, and 14 bases lay in between. The germline V gene has CDR1 SNHLY and CDR2 FYNNEI. There are 14 residues in the CDR3. The CDR3 nucleotides read TGTGCCAGGTCAAGGGGAGTGGGCACAGATACGCAGTATTTT. Amino acids: CARSRGVGTDTQYF.

This clonotype was counted only a few times. V gene TRBV5-1 combines with J gene TRBJ1-6, with 8 bases lining up with TRBD1. Germline values: CDR1 SGHRS, CDR2 YFSETQ. CDR3 size: 15 residues. V lost 4 bases and J lost 6; bases outside the gene matches: 6. In nucleotides, the CDR3 is TGCGCCAGCAGCAACCGGGACAGGTCTAATTCACCCCTCCACTTT. Its translation: CASSNRDRSNSPLHF.

This chain connects TRBV20-1 to TRBJ2-5, with 9 bases fitting TRBD2. J was trimmed by 3 bases and V by 6 bases; bases with no gene match: 8. The CDR3 is 14 amino acids. CDR1 is DFQATT, CDR2 SNEGSKA, per germline (reference sequence). Here the CDR3 reads CSASPSGKKETQYF. CDR3 DNA sequence: TGCAGTGCCTCCCCTAGCGGGAAAAAAGAGACCCAGTACTTC.

The chain uses TRBV24-1 and TRBJ2-2, with D maybe TRBD2 (5 bases). This CDR3 contains 15 residues. V lost 5 bases and J lost 1, with 10 bases in between. Per the germline V gene, CDR1 is KGHDR and CDR2 is SFDVKD. CDR3 sequence: CATSVDGLNTGELFF. The CDR3 DNA is TGTGCCACCAGTGTCGACGGACTGAACACCGGGGAGCTGTTTTTT.